The 28 T cell receptor beta chains presented below share a single source sample, sequenced in a study of neurological immune-mediated disorders (dated by TCRdb to about 2019). The library was generated by 5' RACE. Sequencing was carried out with an Illumina HiSeq 2500. The public reads were quality trimmed at Q25 with fastp and then assembled into clones with MiXCR by TCRdb, keeping productive beta chains. Here each entry gathers all rows of one CDR3 protein and keeps the most common genes and DNA. The sample data list approximately 30,000 distinct CDR3 sequences, and 6.6% of these were observed just once. Approximately 8.9% of the sample is taken by the ten largest. Sequencing was carried out using PBMCs. The receptors here all came from a woman aged 45-60 years in good health.

This clonotype was recorded at least ten times. The chain links TRBV6-5 to TRBJ2-1; TRBD2 might be the D (5 bases). The CDR3 loop spans 12 amino acids. The V gene lost 8 bases and the J gene lost 9 bases, with 14 bases spanning the gap. Germline values: CDR1 MNHEY, CDR2 SVGAGI. For the CDR3, the DNA is TGTGCCAGCGCCCATCGTCGGGGTGAGCAGTTCTTC. Protein product: CASAHRRGEQFF.

This clonotype came up many times. This chain uses TRBV5-1 with TRBJ2-7; D may be TRBD2 (6 bases). Germline V CDR1 and CDR2: SGHRS, YFSETQ. V lost 0 bases, J lost 4 bases, and 14 bases lay in between. CDR3 length: 15 residues. The CDR3: CASSLEEGRAYEQYF. The CDR3 coding sequence is TGCGCCAGCAGCTTGGAGGAGGGCAGGGCTTACGAGCAGTACTTC.

This clonotype was detected many times. This chain joins TRBV12-3 or TRBV12-4 and TRBJ2-7; perhaps TRBD1 as D (5 bases). This CDR3 has 12 amino acids. V lost 6 bases, J lost 3 bases, and 9 bases lay in between. The CDR3 loop is CASRTQGYEQYF. CDR3 sequence (DNA): TGTGCCAGCAGAACTCAGGGCTACGAGCAGTACTTC.

This clonotype was found many times. V usage is TRBV24-1 and J usage is TRBJ2-1, with a tentative D call TRBD1 (8 bases). The CDR3 runs 16 residues. V lost 0 bases, J lost 6 bases, and 14 bases lay in between. Looked up from germline, CDR1 is KGHDR and CDR2 is SFDVKD. Here the CDR3 DNA reads TGTGCCACCAGTGATTTGCAACAGGGGGGGGTCAATGAGCAGTTCTTC. It translates to CATSDLQQGGVNEQFF.

This clonotype was counted many times. The rearrangement links TRBV7-6 to TRBJ1-4, with D maybe TRBD1 (5 bases). CDR3 size: 14 residues. V was pared by 4 bases and J by 8 bases, with 14 bases between. Germline V gene sequence: CDR1 SGHVS, CDR2 FNYEAQ. The DNA of the CDR3 is TGTGCCAGCAGCTCCGGGGGTCCCCAGGAAAAACTGTTTTTT. Amino acids: CASSSGGPQEKLFF.

This clonotype has at least ten counts. The CDR3 sequence: CASSLSGGGYNEQFF. DNA for the CDR3: TGCGCCAGCAGCCTCAGCGGGGGGGGTTACAATGAGCAGTTCTTC. The chain is built from TRBV5-1 and TRBJ2-1; 10 nucleotides match TRBD2. V lost 4 bases and J lost 4; bases outside the gene matches: 5. From germline, CDR1 is SGHRS and CDR2 YFSETQ. This CDR3 is built from 15 residues.

This clonotype showed up many times. The chain has TRBV7-9 and TRBJ2-1, with 13 bases that match TRBD2. Germline CDR1 and CDR2: SEHNR and FQNEAQ (reference sequence). CDR3 length: 15 residues. Trimming removed 5 bases from V and 8 bases from J; junction bases left unmatched: 6. The CDR3 is CASSPGTSGTDEQFF. The CDR3, as DNA: TGTGCCAGCAGCCCCGGGACTAGCGGGACGGATGAGCAGTTCTTC.

This clonotype was recorded many times. The chain recombines TRBV5-1 with TRBJ2-3; D ambiguous. Germline CDR1 and CDR2: SGHRS and YFSETQ. V lost 0 bases, J lost 4 bases, and 3 bases lay in between. The CDR3 has 12 amino acids. CDR3 in amino acids: CASSLAPDTQYF. CDR3 coding DNA: TGCGCCAGCAGCTTGGCGCCAGATACGCAGTATTTT.

This chain joins TRBV3-1 and TRBJ1-5, with unresolved D. Germline V gene lookup returns CDR1 LGHDT and CDR2 YNNKEL (reference sequence). CDR3 length equals 14 residues. V lost 1 base and J 3 bases, leaving 7 bases between the germline ends. The CDR3 sequence is CASSQATDNQPQHF. CDR3 bases: TGTGCCAGCAGCCAAGCCACAGACAATCAGCCCCAGCATTTT. Full variable domain (outside the CDR3, taken from reference TRBV3-1 and TRBJ1-5): DTAVSQTPKYLVTQMGNDKSIKCEQNLGHDTMYWYKQDSKKFLKIMFSYNNKELIINETVPNRFSPKSPDKAHLNLHINSLELGDSAVYFCASSQATDNQPQHFGDGTRLSIL.

This clonotype was recorded at least ten times. The chain recombines TRBV5-1 with TRBJ1-1; no clear D. Germline V CDR1 and CDR2: SGHRS, YFSETQ. The CDR3 is made up of 12 amino acids. V was pared by 4 bases and J by 2 bases, with 6 bases between. The CDR3 bases are TGCGCCAGCAGCGCATCCAACACTGAAGCTTTCTTT. As protein: CASSASNTEAFF.

The chain carries TRBV11-3 and TRBJ2-1; 10 bases map to TRBD2. V lost 6 bases to trimming and J lost 10 bases; unmatched junction nucleotides: 12. The CDR3 loop spans 15 amino acids. In germline, CDR1 is SGHNT, CDR2 YENEEA. CDR3 sequence: CASSLGLAALGEQFF. The CDR3 DNA is TGTGCCAGCAGTCTAGGACTAGCGGCGTTGGGGGAGCAGTTCTTC. Full variable domain (missing parts from reference TRBV11-3 and TRBJ2-1): EAGVVQSPRYKIIEKKQPVAFWCNPISGHNTLYWYLQNLGQGPELLIRYENEEAVDDSQLPKDRFSAERLKGVDSTLKIQPAELGDSAVYLCASSLGLAALGEQFFGPGTRLTVL.

This clonotype has at least ten counts. The J gene is TRBJ1-6, the V gene TRBV7-2; no reliable D call. This CDR3 has 15 residues. V was trimmed by 5 bases and J by 0 bases, leaving 8 bases between them. Germline CDR1 reads SGHTA; CDR2 reads FQGNSA. The DNA of the CDR3 is TGTGCCAGCAGCCCGCAGAGCTCCTATAATTCACCCCTCCACTTT. This codes for CASSPQSSYNSPLHF.

This clonotype was seen repeatedly, ten times or more. The chain joins TRBV3-1 to TRBJ2-3; 11 bases are a match to TRBD2. The CDR3 spans 19 residues. The germline CDR1 and CDR2 sequences are LGHDT and YNNKEL (reference sequence). The junction had 15 bases not matched to a gene; V was cut back by 1 base and J by 6 bases. The CDR3 protein is CASSQGRLAGGNVWDTQYF. DNA of the CDR3: TGTGCCAGCAGCCAAGGGAGGCTAGCGGGGGGAAATGTGTGGGATACGCAGTATTTT.

The table lists this clonotype with many counts. The genes are TRBV15 and TRBJ1-4; no definite D call. Looked up from germline, CDR1 is LNHNV and CDR2 is YYDKDF (reference sequence). V was pared by 1 base and J by 0 bases, with 15 bases between. This CDR3 region has 18 residues. CDR3 residues: CATSRVSHSGATNEKLFF. The CDR3 region has the DNA TGTGCCACCAGCAGAGTGTCGCATTCGGGTGCAACTAATGAAAAACTGTTTTTT.

There are many counts of this clonotype. J is TRBJ2-2 and V is TRBV6-6, with D tentatively TRBD2 (7 bases). The ends were cut back, 6 bases at V and 6 bases at J, with 17 bases in the middle. Germline V lookup: CDR1 MNHNY, CDR2 SVGAGI (reference sequence). The CDR3 is made up of 15 amino acids. The CDR3 sequence: CASRGGGSRAGELFF. The CDR3 coding sequence is TGTGCCAGCAGGGGGGGGGGCTCACGGGCCGGGGAGCTGTTTTTT.

This clonotype showed up many times. The chain couples TRBV6-1 to TRBJ1-1, with TRBD1 matching over 7 bases. Looked up from germline, CDR1 is MNHNS and CDR2 is SASEGT. CDR3 length: 13 residues. The trim removed 2 bases at V and 7 bases at J, leaving 4 bases unmatched. CDR3 residues: CASSERTGGEAFF. Written as DNA, the CDR3 is TGTGCCAGCAGTGAAAGGACAGGTGGTGAAGCTTTCTTT.

This clonotype was observed at least ten times. This chain joins TRBV5-1 and TRBJ2-7; 7 bases fit TRBD1. Germline lookup yields CDR1 SGHRS and CDR2 YFSETQ. V was pared by 4 bases and J by 0 bases, with 10 bases of the junction left unmatched. The CDR3 length is 16 residues. The CDR3 loop reads CASSPGTAILSYEQYF. The CDR3 DNA reads TGCGCCAGCAGCCCCGGGACAGCTATACTCTCCTACGAGCAGTACTTC.

The table lists this clonotype with many counts. CDR3 sequence (DNA): TGCGCCAGCAGCCTAGCGGGACCATACAATGAGCAGTTCTTC. Its translation is CASSLAGPYNEQFF. The chain employs TRBV5-1 and TRBJ2-1, with 9 bases aligning to TRBD2. CDR3 length equals 14 residues. CDR1 and CDR2 from the germline V gene are SGHRS and YFSETQ. V lost 4 bases and J lost 4; bases outside the gene matches: 3.

This clonotype was counted at least ten times. The V gene is TRBV5-1, the J gene TRBJ1-1, with a tentative D call TRBD1 (5 bases). CDR3 length equals 16 residues. Trimming removed 1 base from V and 0 bases from J, with 13 bases in between. Germline lookup yields CDR1 SGHRS and CDR2 YFSETQ. The CDR3 loop is CASSLSSGPMNTEAFF. The CDR3 DNA follows: TGCGCCAGCAGCTTGAGTTCGGGGCCGATGAACACTGAAGCTTTCTTT.

This clonotype was seen at least ten times. The DNA for the CDR3 is TGTGCCAGCAGTTTAACGACAGCCAGGAACAATGAGCAGTTCTTC. Protein: CASSLTTARNNEQFF. This chain links TRBV27 with TRBJ2-1, with a possible D match to TRBD1 (5 bases). Trimming cost V 2 bases and J 5 bases, with 13 bases left between them. The length of the CDR3 is 15 residues. From germline, CDR1 is MNHEY and CDR2 SMNVEV (reference sequence).

This clonotype was counted at least ten times. The chain links TRBV3-1 to TRBJ2-5; 7 bases line up with TRBD2. Per germline, CDR1 LGHDT and CDR2 YNNKEL (reference sequence). The CDR3 covers 17 residues. J gave up 3 bases and V 4 bases, and 14 bases lay outside the gene matches. The CDR3 sequence is CASSPREGLVSEETQYF. The CDR3 bases are TGTGCCAGCAGCCCCCGTGAAGGACTAGTAAGTGAAGAGACCCAGTACTTC.

At least ten counts were recorded for this clonotype. The genes are TRBV29-1 and TRBJ2-4; either TRBD1 or TRBD2 may supply D (5 bases each). The CDR3 consists of 15 residues. The V end was cut by 4 bases, the J end by 6 bases, with 19 bases between. From germline, CDR1 is SQVTM and CDR2 ANQGSEA. The CDR3, as DNA: TGCAGCGTTGCAAGGGGACGGGCACCAGGAAACATTCAGTACTTC. It encodes CSVARGRAPGNIQYF.

This clonotype was recorded many times. This rearrangement joins TRBV20-1 to TRBJ2-7; a possible D gene is TRBD2 (6 bases). The CDR3 consists of 14 residues. The germline CDR1 and CDR2 sequences are DFQATT and SNEGSKA (reference sequence). Trimming left V 3 bases short and J 0 bases short, with 12 bases between. The CDR3 DNA sequence: TGCAGTGCTAGGAGGGGACTCCCCTCCTACGAGCAGTACTTC. Its protein product is CSARRGLPSYEQYF.

The sample holds many counts of this clonotype. The rearrangement links TRBV6-6 to TRBJ1-1; 7 bases are a match to TRBD1. The CDR3 has 15 residues. Trimming took 6 bases from V and 1 from J; bases not matched to a gene: 8. The germline CDR1 and CDR2 sequences are MNHNY and SVGAGI (reference sequence). The CDR3 bases are TGTGCCAGCAGGCGCCAGGGACAGAAGAACACTGAAGCTTTCTTT. It yields the protein CASRRQGQKNTEAFF.

In its sample, this clonotype is medium-sized. CDR3 sequence reads: CASSLTDRDNTEAFF. The CDR3 nucleotides are TGCGCCAGCAGCTTAACGGACAGGGACAACACTGAAGCTTTCTTT. This chain links TRBV5-1 with TRBJ1-1, with 8 bases identical to TRBD1. The length of the CDR3 is 15 residues. The V and J ends lost 2 bases and 2 bases, in that order; junction bases with no gene match: 5. Per germline, CDR1 SGHRS and CDR2 YFSETQ.

This clonotype was recorded at least ten times. The rearrangement links TRBV12-3 or TRBV12-4 to TRBJ1-5; D possibly corresponds to TRBD1 (5 bases). V gave up 6 bases and J gave up 1 base, with 16 bases separating them. The CDR3 has 16 residues. Written as DNA, the CDR3 is TGTGCCAGCAGGTGGGGCCAGGGCGAGAGCAATCAGCCCCAGCATTTT. It encodes CASRWGQGESNQPQHF.

This clonotype was recorded at least ten times. CDR3 sequence (DNA): TGCGCCAGCAGCCTACGGACAGCAAGCACAGATACGCAGTATTTT. Its translation is CASSLRTASTDTQYF. J is TRBJ2-3 and V is TRBV5-1; D might be TRBD1 (6 bases). V was shortened by 4 bases and J by 0 bases, with 12 bases between the two germline ends. Germline V gene data show CDR1 as SGHRS and CDR2 as YFSETQ. This CDR3 comprises 15 residues. The full variable domain, its missing parts supplied by reference TRBV5-1 and TRBJ2-3, is KAGVTQTPRYLIKTRGQQVTLSCSPISGHRSVSWYQQTPGQGLQFLFEYFSETQRNKGNFPGRFSGRQFSNSRSEMNVSTLELGDSALYLCASSLRTASTDTQYFGPGTRLTVL.

This clonotype was recorded many times. The CDR3 nucleotides are TGCAGTGCTCAGAACAGGCTAAACACTGAAGCTTTCTTT. Its protein is CSAQNRLNTEAFF. The rearrangement links TRBV20-1 to TRBJ1-1; D is possibly TRBD1 (5 bases). V was pared by 5 bases and J by 2 bases, with 12 bases between. Germline CDR1 reads DFQATT; CDR2 reads SNEGSKA (reference sequence). This CDR3 comprises 13 residues.